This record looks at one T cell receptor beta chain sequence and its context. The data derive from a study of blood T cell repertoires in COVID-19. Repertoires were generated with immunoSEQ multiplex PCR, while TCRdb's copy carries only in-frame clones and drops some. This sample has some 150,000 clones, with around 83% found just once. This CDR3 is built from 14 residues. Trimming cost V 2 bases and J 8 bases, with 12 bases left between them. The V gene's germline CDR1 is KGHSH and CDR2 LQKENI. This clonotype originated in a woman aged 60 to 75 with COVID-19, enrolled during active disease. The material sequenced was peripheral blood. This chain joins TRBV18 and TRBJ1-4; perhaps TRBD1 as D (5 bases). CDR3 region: CASSPDSDQEKLFF. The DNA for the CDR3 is TGTGCCAGCTCACCAGACAGTGATCAGGAAAAACTGTTTTTT.